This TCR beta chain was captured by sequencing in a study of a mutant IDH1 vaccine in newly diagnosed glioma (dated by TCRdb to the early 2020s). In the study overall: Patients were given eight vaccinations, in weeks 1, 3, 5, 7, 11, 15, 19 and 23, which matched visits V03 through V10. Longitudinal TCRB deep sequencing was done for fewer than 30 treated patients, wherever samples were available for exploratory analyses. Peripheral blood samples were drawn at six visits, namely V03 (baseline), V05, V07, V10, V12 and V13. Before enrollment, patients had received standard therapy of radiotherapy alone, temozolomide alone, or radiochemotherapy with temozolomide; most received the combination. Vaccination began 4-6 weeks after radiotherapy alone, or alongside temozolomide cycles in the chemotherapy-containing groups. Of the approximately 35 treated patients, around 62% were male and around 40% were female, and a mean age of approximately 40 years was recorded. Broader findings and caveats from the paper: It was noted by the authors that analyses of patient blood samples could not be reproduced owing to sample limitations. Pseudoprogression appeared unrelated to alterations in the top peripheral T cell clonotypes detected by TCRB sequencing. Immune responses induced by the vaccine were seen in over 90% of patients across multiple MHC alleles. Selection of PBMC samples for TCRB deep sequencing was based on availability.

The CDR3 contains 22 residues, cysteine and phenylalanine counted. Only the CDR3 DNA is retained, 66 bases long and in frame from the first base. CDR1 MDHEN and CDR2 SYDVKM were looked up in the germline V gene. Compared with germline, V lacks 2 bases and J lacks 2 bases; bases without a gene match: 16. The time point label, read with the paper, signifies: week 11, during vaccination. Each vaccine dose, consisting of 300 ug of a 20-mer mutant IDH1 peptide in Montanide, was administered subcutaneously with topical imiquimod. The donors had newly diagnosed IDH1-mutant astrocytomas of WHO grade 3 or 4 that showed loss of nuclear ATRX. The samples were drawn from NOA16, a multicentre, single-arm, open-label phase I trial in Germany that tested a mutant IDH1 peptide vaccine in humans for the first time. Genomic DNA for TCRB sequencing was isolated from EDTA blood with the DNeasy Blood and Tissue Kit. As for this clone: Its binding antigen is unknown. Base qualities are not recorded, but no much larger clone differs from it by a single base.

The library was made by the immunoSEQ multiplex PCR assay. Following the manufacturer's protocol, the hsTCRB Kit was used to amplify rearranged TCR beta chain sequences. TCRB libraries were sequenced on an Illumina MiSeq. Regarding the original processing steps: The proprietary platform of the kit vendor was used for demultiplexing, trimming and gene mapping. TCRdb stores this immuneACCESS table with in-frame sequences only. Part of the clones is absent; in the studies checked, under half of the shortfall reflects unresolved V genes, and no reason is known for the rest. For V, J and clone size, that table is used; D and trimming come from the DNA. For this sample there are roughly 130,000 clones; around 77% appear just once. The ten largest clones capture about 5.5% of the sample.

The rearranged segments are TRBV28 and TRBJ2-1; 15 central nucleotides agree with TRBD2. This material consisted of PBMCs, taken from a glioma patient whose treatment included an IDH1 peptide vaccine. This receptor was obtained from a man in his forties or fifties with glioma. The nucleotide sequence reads TGTGCCAGCAGTTTACAGGGGCAAAGGGGACTAGCGGGAGGATTGGCCTACAATGAGCAGTTCTTC. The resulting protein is CASSLQGQRGLAGGLAYNEQFF.